This paragraph covers one TCR beta chain sequence. Authors' processing steps: Amplification with reference gene primers provided the estimates of nucleated cell counts. Sequenced by immunoSEQ multiplex PCR; TCRdb stores in-frame clones only, minus some. That table furnishes V, J and clone size, whereas the DNA furnished D and trimming. The repertoire includes 45,000 to 60,000 clones, 88% of them detected once, and approximately 3% sits in the top ten. CDR1 is SGDLS and CDR2 is YYNGEE in the germline V gene. The CDR3 is 14 amino acids. Trimming cost V 4 bases and J 3 bases, with 11 bases left between them. These data are taken from a study of blood T cell repertoires in COVID-19. Across the whole study: Acute and convalescent COVID-19 samples came from the United States, Italy and Spain. The cDNA or gDNA used as material had been derived from T cells, B-cell-depleted T cells, or PBMCs.

Sequencing was performed on peripheral blood. The TCR comes from a man in his forties or fifties with active COVID-19. The chain recombines TRBV9 with TRBJ1-5; D not resolved. The CDR3 region is CASSSRGYNQPQHF. The CDR3 nucleotides are TGTGCCAGCAGCTCTCGGGGATACAATCAGCCCCAGCATTTT. The full variable domain, in which reference TRBV9 and TRBJ1-5 provide the parts outside the CDR3, is DSGVTQTPKHLITATGQRVTLRCSPRSGDLSVYWYQQSLDQGLQFLIQYYNGEERAKGNILERFSAQQFPDLHSELNLSSLELGDSALYFCASSSRGYNQPQHFGDGTRLSIL.